This T cell receptor (beta chain) derives from a study of blood T cell repertoires in COVID-19. Background on the study: Sites in the United States, Italy and Spain provided acute and convalescent COVID-19 samples.

As handled by the study authors: Using reference gene primer amplification, nucleated cell counts were estimated. Using immunoSEQ multiplex PCR, the repertoire was profiled, and TCRdb retains in-frame clones only, with some absent. Clone size and the V and J calls come from that table; the DNA yielded D and trimming. The sample includes roughly 330,000 clones, around 80% of them seen just once. Trimming at V came to 4 bases and at J to 10 bases, leaving 8 bases not matched to a gene. CDR1 and CDR2 (germline): SGHAT, FQNNGV. The CDR3 is 15 amino acids. The chain uses TRBV11-2 and TRBJ1-6, with 9 nucleotides matching TRBD1. The sequence came from a woman aged 50 to 60 with acute or convalescent COVID-19. Sequencing was done on a sample of peripheral blood. In nucleotides, the CDR3 is TGTGCCAGCAGCTCATTAACAGGGGGCGGATCACCCCTCCACTTT. Translated, it gives CASSSLTGGGSPLHF.